This entry is about one T cell receptor (beta chain). Its antigen remains unknown. This sample was included in a study of cytomegalovirus exposure and HLA in healthy donors. Points from the study as a whole: There were some public TCRs occurring in many donors, but most TCR sequences were rare. TRBV6-2, TRBV6-3 and some other V segments were excluded as indistinguishable.

With 60 Vbeta and 13 Jbeta primers, the PCR was carried out. Method: immunoSEQ multiplex PCR; TCRdb's copy keeps in-frame clones and lacks some. The repertoire holds roughly 120,000 clones, with about four fifths as singletons. CDR1 SGDLS and CDR2 YYNGEE come from the germline V gene. The CDR3 is made up of 16 amino acids. With 3 bases removed from V and 5 bases from J, the gap between germline ends came to 15 bases. The V and J genes are TRBV9 and TRBJ1-6; D might be TRBD1 (6 bases). This receptor was identified in a man aged 25 to 45 in good health and CMV-seropositive. The sequencing sample was made of PBMCs. The CDR3 nucleotides read TGTGCCAGCAGCGCCTCCGGGACACCTAATAATTCACCCCTCCACTTT. This encodes CASSASGTPNNSPLHF.